This T cell receptor (beta chain) was documented in a study of shared clonotypes between healthy human individuals. Study-wide results and caveats: Rarefaction showed sorted-subset sequencing was incomplete despite large depth.

The table came from immunoSEQ multiplex PCR; TCRdb's copy has only in-frame clones and leaves some out. The sample holds about 2.3 million clones, approximately 90% seen once. Of note for this clone: Its antigen is undetermined.

This CDR3 is built from 13 residues. Germline CDR1 and CDR2: MNHNS and SASEGT. Between the trimmed V and J ends, which lost 9 bases and 6 bases, there was a span of 15 bases. Sequenced input: naive CD4+ T cells from PBMCs. Subset in this sample: CD45RA+ positively selected. The chain recombines TRBV6-1 with TRBJ1-5, with D perhaps TRBD1 (5 bases). This TCR was sampled from a man between 18 and 35 years old in good health. Some clones in this sample may be carry-over from other donors' samples. The CDR3 loop reads CASLRGETQPQHF. CDR3 DNA: TGTGCCAGTCTGCGGGGGGAAACTCAGCCCCAGCATTTT.